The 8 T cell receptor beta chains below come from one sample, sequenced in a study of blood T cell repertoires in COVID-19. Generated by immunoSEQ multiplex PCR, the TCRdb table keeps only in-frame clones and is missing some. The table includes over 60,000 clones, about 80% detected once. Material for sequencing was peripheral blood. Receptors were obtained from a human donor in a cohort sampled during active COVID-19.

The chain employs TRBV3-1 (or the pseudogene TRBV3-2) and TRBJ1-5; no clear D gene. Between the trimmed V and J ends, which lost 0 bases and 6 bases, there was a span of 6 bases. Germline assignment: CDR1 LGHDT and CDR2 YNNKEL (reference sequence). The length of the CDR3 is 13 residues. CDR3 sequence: CASSQDRGQPQHF. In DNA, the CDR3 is TGTGCCAGCAGCCAAGATCGGGGTCAGCCCCAGCATTTT.

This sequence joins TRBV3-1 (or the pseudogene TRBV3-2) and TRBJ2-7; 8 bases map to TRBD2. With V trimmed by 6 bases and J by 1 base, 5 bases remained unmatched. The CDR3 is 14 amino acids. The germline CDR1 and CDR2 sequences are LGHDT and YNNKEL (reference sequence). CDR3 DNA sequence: TGTGCCAGCAGTAAGACTAGCGCGTCCTACGAGCAGTACTTC. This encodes CASSKTSASYEQYF.

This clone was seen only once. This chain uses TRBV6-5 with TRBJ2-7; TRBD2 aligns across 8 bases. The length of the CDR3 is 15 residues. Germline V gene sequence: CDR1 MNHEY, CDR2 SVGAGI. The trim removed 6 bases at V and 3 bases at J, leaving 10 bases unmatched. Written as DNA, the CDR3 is TGTGCCAGCAGCACAAGCGGGGGCCGAATCTACGAGCAGTACTTC. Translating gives CASSTSGGRIYEQYF.

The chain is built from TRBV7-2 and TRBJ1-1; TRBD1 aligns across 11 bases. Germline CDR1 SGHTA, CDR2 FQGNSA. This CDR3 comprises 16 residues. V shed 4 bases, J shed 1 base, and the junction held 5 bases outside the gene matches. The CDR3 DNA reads TGTGCCAGCAGCTGGAGGACAGGGGGCCGGAACACTGAAGCTTTCTTT. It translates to CASSWRTGGRNTEAFF.

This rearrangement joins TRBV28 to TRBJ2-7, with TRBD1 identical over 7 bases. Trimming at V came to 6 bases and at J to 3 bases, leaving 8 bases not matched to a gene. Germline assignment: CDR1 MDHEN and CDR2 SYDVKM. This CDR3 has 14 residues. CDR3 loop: CASSLMGQNYEQYF. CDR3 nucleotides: TGTGCCAGCAGCCTGATGGGACAGAACTACGAGCAGTACTTC.

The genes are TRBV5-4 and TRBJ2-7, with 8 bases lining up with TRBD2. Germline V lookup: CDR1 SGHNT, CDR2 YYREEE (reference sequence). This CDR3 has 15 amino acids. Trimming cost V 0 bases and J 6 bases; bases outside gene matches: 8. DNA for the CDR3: TGTGCCAGCAGCTTGGAAGCGAGCGGGAGTGGCGAGCAGTACTTC. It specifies CASSLEASGSGEQYF.

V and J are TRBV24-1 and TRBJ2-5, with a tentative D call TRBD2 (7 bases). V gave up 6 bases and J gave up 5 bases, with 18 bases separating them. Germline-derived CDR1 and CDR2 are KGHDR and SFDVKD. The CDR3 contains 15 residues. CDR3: CATSHIEGGEETQYF. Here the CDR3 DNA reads TGTGCCACCAGTCATATTGAGGGGGGGGAGGAGACCCAGTACTTC.

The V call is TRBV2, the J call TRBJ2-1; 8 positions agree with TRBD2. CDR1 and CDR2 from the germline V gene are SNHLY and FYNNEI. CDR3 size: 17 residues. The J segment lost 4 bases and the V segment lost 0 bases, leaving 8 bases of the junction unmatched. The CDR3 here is CASSEAGLDLIYNEQFF. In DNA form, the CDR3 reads TGTGCCAGCAGTGAAGCGGGACTAGACCTAATATACAATGAGCAGTTCTTC.